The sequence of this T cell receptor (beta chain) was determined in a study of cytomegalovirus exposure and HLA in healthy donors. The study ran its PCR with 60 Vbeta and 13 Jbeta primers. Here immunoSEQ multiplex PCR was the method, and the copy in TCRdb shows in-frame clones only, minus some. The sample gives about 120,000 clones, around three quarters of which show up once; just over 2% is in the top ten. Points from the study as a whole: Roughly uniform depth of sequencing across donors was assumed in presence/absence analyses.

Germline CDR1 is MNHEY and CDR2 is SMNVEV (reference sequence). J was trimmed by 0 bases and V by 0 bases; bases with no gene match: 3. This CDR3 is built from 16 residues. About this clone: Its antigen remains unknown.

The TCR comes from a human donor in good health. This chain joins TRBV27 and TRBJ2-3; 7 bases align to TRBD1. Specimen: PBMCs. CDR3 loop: CASSLSGQISTDTQYF. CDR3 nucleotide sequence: TGTGCCAGCAGTTTATCGGGACAGATTAGCACAGATACGCAGTATTTT.